Listed below are T cell receptor beta chains from one sample, sequenced in a study of blood T cell repertoires in COVID-19. Assay: immunoSEQ multiplex PCR; the TCRdb copy retains only in-frame clones and omits some. Here the sample spans approximately 300,000 clones, roughly 90% being singletons. The specimen sequenced was peripheral blood. The receptors originated from a man aged 18 to 29 who had recovered from COVID-19. Both conserved end residues are part of each CDR3. The order of the fields is CDR3 DNA, CDR3 protein, J gene, V gene, clone size, D gene. D genes are given only for firm matches. Size is omitted from some rows. Given values are once, few, many or a class for expanded clones.

TGTGCTAGTGGTTCCCCCACGGGTGGAAACACCATATATTTT	CASGSPTGGNTIYF	TRBJ1-3	TRBV12-5	once	-
TGCGCCAGCAGCCATGGTCCCGGGACAGGGTTTACGCCCGGCTACACCTTC	CASSHGPGTGFTPGYTF	TRBJ1-2	TRBV4-1	-	TRBD1
TGTGCCTGGAGTGTTTTCGGGACAGATACCGGGGAGCTGTTTTTT	CAWSVFGTDTGELFF	TRBJ2-2	TRBV30	-	TRBD1
TGTGCCAGCAGCCCAGGGGGCATTTACCAAGAGACCCAGTACTTC	CASSPGGIYQETQYF	TRBJ2-5	TRBV4-2	-	TRBD1
TGTGCCAGCGGGACTAGCGGGAGTAGTATTTTAAATACGCAGTATTTT	CASGTSGSSILNTQYF	TRBJ2-3	TRBV19	-	TRBD2
TGTGCCAGCAGCTTAGTGGCGGGTGAAGCTTTCTTT	CASSLVAGEAFF	TRBJ1-1	TRBV7-9	-	-
TGTGCCAGCAGCTCTACTAGCGGGGGGGCTTTTGAGCAGTTCTTC	CASSSTSGGAFEQFF	TRBJ2-1	TRBV7-2	-	TRBD2
TGTGCCACCTCCCTTACCGGGACTAGCGACGAGACCCAGTACTTC	CATSLTGTSDETQYF	TRBJ2-5	TRBV19	-	TRBD2
TGTGCCAGCAGCTCGGACAGAGCCTCTGGAAACACCATATATTTT	CASSSDRASGNTIYF	TRBJ1-3	TRBV7-2	-	-
TGTGCCAGCTCACCGACCGGGACAGGGGTCACAGATACGCAGTATTTT	CASSPTGTGVTDTQYF	TRBJ2-3	TRBV18	-	TRBD1
TGTGCCAGCAGTCAAGGGACAGGGGAAGGCTACACCTTC	CASSQGTGEGYTF	TRBJ1-2	TRBV28	-	TRBD1
TGCGCCAGCAGCCAGACAGGGGGCGCGAATTACAATGAGCAGTTCTTC	CASSQTGGANYNEQFF	TRBJ2-1	TRBV4-1	-	TRBD1
TGTGCCAGCAGCGCAGGGTCCCCTGGAAACACCATATATTTT	CASSAGSPGNTIYF	TRBJ1-3	TRBV9	-	-
TGTGCCAGCAGTTACTCTACAGCCTACGAGCAGTACTTC	CASSYSTAYEQYF	TRBJ2-7	TRBV6-5	-	-
TGTGCCAGCAGCCACACTAGCACGGGACAGGTCTCTGGAAACACCATATATTTT	CASSHTSTGQVSGNTIYF	TRBJ1-3	TRBV5-6	-	TRBD1
TGTGCCAGCAGAAACGACAGGGGCCGCAATCAGCCCCAGCATTTT	CASRNDRGRNQPQHF	TRBJ1-5	TRBV6-5	-	TRBD1
TGTGCCATCAGTCCGGGTCAGGGGAGCACAGATACGCAGTATTTT	CAISPGQGSTDTQYF	TRBJ2-3	TRBV10-3	-	-
TGTGCCAGCAGCGTTGAGCGGGAGCTCTACAATGAGCAGTTCTTC	CASSVERELYNEQFF	TRBJ2-1	TRBV9	once	TRBD2
TGCGCCAGCAGCTTGACTGGGACTAGCGGGACCTACGAGCAGTACTTC	CASSLTGTSGTYEQYF	TRBJ2-7	TRBV5-1	-	TRBD2
TGTGCAAGTCGCCGACGGAGCGAGCCACAGCCCCAGCATTTT	CASRRRSEPQPQHF	TRBJ1-5	TRBV12-2	-	-
TGTGCCAGCAGCGTAGGCAGGGAACCATTCTATGGCTACACCTTC	CASSVGREPFYGYTF	TRBJ1-2	TRBV9	-	-
TGTGCCAGCAGCTTAGTGGCCGGGACAGGAGCCTACAATGAGCAGTTCTTC	CASSLVAGTGAYNEQFF	TRBJ2-1	TRBV11-3	-	TRBD1
TGTGCCAGCAGCTTAGTTGAGGCTTCTGGGGCTTTCTTT	CASSLVEASGAFF	TRBJ1-1	TRBV7-8	-	-
TGCAGCGTCGCGCTGGACAGGGGAAACCCCCAGCATTTT	CSVALDRGNPQHF	TRBJ1-5	TRBV29-1	-	TRBD1
TGTGCCAGCAGCCAACTAGACAGATTGAACACTGAAGCTTTCTTT	CASSQLDRLNTEAFF	TRBJ1-1	TRBV4-2	-	-
TGTGCCAGCTCACGGAAGACTAGCGGCATCCACTCTGGGGCCAACGTCCTGACTTTC	CASSRKTSGIHSGANVLTF	TRBJ2-6	TRBV18	-	TRBD2
TGTGCCAGCAGCGTTCCCTCTAGCGGGATTGACAATGAGCAGTTCTTC	CASSVPSSGIDNEQFF	TRBJ2-1	TRBV9	-	TRBD2
TGTGCCAGCAGTATCCGAGGTATAGGCGCGCAGTACTTC	CASSIRGIGAQYF	TRBJ2-7	TRBV27	-	-
TGTGCCAGCAGCGCCGAACAGGGGGCCGAAGCTTTCTTT	CASSAEQGAEAFF	TRBJ1-1	TRBV6-4	-	TRBD1
TGTGCCAGCAGCGCAGCGGCAGGAGCGGGTGGCTACACCTTC	CASSAAAGAGGYTF	TRBJ1-2	TRBV9	-	-
TGTGCCAGCAGCGACCCGGGACTACCCTCCTACGAGCAGTACTTC	CASSDPGLPSYEQYF	TRBJ2-7	TRBV11-2	-	TRBD2
TGTGCCAGCAGCTTACGACTAAGCACAGATACGCAGTATTTT	CASSLRLSTDTQYF	TRBJ2-3	TRBV7-2	-	-
TGTGCCAGCAGACCACAGGGTGATAATTCACCCCTCCACTTT	CASRPQGDNSPLHF	TRBJ1-6	TRBV7-9	-	-
TGCGCCAGCAGCTTGCGGTATGGGGGGGTCGACGAGCAGTACTTC	CASSLRYGGVDEQYF	TRBJ2-7	TRBV5-1	-	TRBD2
TGTGCCAGCAGCTCAGGATTGAGGGAATCGAACTATGGCTACACCTTC	CASSSGLRESNYGYTF	TRBJ1-2	TRBV9	once	-
TGTGCCAGCAGTTTAGGCAGCGAGGGAGCTTTCTTT	CASSLGSEGAFF	TRBJ1-1	TRBV28	-	-
TGTGCCAGTAGAGCTAGCGGGGGGGGCTCCTACGAGCAGTACTTC	CASRASGGGSYEQYF	TRBJ2-7	TRBV19	-	TRBD2
TGTGCCACCATACTAGCGGGAGGGCCCAATGAGCAGTTCTTC	CATILAGGPNEQFF	TRBJ2-1	TRBV2	-	TRBD2
TGCGCCAGCAGCCCCGGGGGGCTCTCCTACGAGCAGTACTTC	CASSPGGLSYEQYF	TRBJ2-7	TRBV5-1	-	-
TGCGCCAGCAGCCGGGGAGACTTTGTGGCAGATACGCAGTATTTT	CASSRGDFVADTQYF	TRBJ2-3	TRBV5-1	-	-
TGTGCCAGCAGCTCGGTAGACTACGAGCAGTACTTC	CASSSVDYEQYF	TRBJ2-7	TRBV7-9	-	-
TGTGCCAGCAGCTTGCAGGGCGATGAGCAGTTCTTC	CASSLQGDEQFF	TRBJ2-1	TRBV2	-	-
TGCGCCAGCCGAGGCCTATTAGCGGGAGTGGTCTACGAGCAGTACTTC	CASRGLLAGVVYEQYF	TRBJ2-7	TRBV10-2	-	TRBD2
TGTGCCACCAGCAGAGGAAGCGGGGAGTACAATGAGCAGTTCTTC	CATSRGSGEYNEQFF	TRBJ2-1	TRBV15	-	TRBD2
TGTGCCAGCAGCAACATAGCGGGCCAAGAGACCCAGTACTTC	CASSNIAGQETQYF	TRBJ2-5	TRBV5-5	-	TRBD2
TGTGCCAGTAGTATTATCGAGGGATCCTTTTACACCGGGGAGCTGTTTTTT	CASSIIEGSFYTGELFF	TRBJ2-2	TRBV19	-	-
TGTGCCAGCAGCCAAGAGTCCGGGGGGGACTACAATGAGCAGTTCTTC	CASSQESGGDYNEQFF	TRBJ2-1	TRBV3-1/TRBV3-2	-	TRBD2
TGTGCCAGCAGCTTAGGGGGGGGCACGGCGGCTTTCTTT	CASSLGGGTAAFF	TRBJ1-1	TRBV9	-	-
TGTGCCAGTAGCATCCAGGCCAATCAGCCCCAGCATTTT	CASSIQANQPQHF	TRBJ1-5	TRBV19	-	-
TGCGCCAGCAGTGGGCAACAGGGGGACTACGAGCAGTACTTC	CASSGQQGDYEQYF	TRBJ2-7	TRBV10-1	-	TRBD1
TGTGCCAGCAGTGATTTCAGGCGCACCGGGGAGCTGTTTTTT	CASSDFRRTGELFF	TRBJ2-2	TRBV6-1	-	-
TGTGCCAGCAGCGGGACTTGGCGGGGGGCCTACAATGAGCAGTTCTTC	CASSGTWRGAYNEQFF	TRBJ2-1	TRBV9	-	TRBD2
TGCGCCAGCAGCTTGGCGGGCGGGGGGACCTACGAGCAGTACTTC	CASSLAGGGTYEQYF	TRBJ2-7	TRBV5-1	-	TRBD2
TGTGCCAGCAGCCGGAGGGCGTATGCTGTGGGAATGAACACTGAAGCTTTCTTT	CASSRRAYAVGMNTEAFF	TRBJ1-1	TRBV7-2	-	-
TGTGCCAGCAGTTACACGGGACAAAGCACAGATACGCAGTATTTT	CASSYTGQSTDTQYF	TRBJ2-3	TRBV6-5	-	-
TGTGCCATCAGTGAGTCCCAAGACGGGGAGGAAACTGAAGCTTTCTTT	CAISESQDGEETEAFF	TRBJ1-1	TRBV10-3	-	-
TGTGCCAGCAGCCCCGACAGGGTTGGCGAGCAGTACTTC	CASSPDRVGEQYF	TRBJ2-7	TRBV6-5	-	TRBD1